One T cell receptor beta chain is described in this entry. This record comes from a study of blood T cell repertoires in COVID-19. Germline V lookup: CDR1 LNHDA, CDR2 SQIVND (reference sequence). This CDR3 is 14 amino acids long. V was pared by 3 bases and J by 2 bases, with 2 bases of the junction left unmatched. Original analysis: Estimation of nucleated cell counts relied on the amplification of reference gene primers. The data were produced by immunoSEQ multiplex PCR, yet TCRdb's version contains in-frame clones alone and is incomplete. The V and J calls and clone size are taken from that table; D and trimming were inferred from the DNA. The sample has roughly 36,000 clones, 80% to 90% seen once.

Sequenced: peripheral blood. The chain joins TRBV19 to TRBJ2-3, with 7 bases lining up with TRBD2. This TCR was sampled from a human donor in a cohort sampled during active COVID-19. CDR3 in amino acids: CASSMGGFTDTQYF. Written as DNA, the CDR3 is TGTGCCAGTAGTATGGGGGGGTTCACAGATACGCAGTATTTT. The full variable domain, in which reference TRBV19 and TRBJ2-3 provide the parts outside the CDR3, is DGGITQSPKYLFRKEGQNVTLSCEQNLNHDAMYWYRQDPGQGLRLIYYSQIVNDFQKGDIAEGYSVSREKKESFPLTVTSAQKNPTAFYLCASSMGGFTDTQYFGPGTRLTVL.